This T cell receptor beta chain originates from a study of blood T cell repertoires in COVID-19. Study summary: Some COVID-19 samples were acute and others convalescent; all came from the United States, Italy and Spain. In each case, the material was cDNA or gDNA derived from T cells, B-cell-depleted T cells, or PBMCs.

In the study's own analysis: Reference gene primer amplification yielded estimated nucleated cell counts. TCRdb's copy holds only in-frame clones and misses some; the assay was immunoSEQ multiplex PCR. V and J calls and clone size are copied from that table; D and trimming were computed from the DNA. The sample has around 100,000 clones; over 75% are singletons. The germline V and J ends were trimmed by 0 bases and 5 bases, with 11 bases remaining between them. The CDR3 has 14 amino acids. Germline V gives CDR1 SGHKS, CDR2 YYEKEE (reference sequence). This TCR came from a human donor in a cohort sampled during active or convalescent COVID-19. Sequenced input: peripheral blood. This rearrangement joins TRBV5-5 to TRBJ2-5; D perhaps matches TRBD2 (5 bases). The CDR3 DNA reads as TGTGCCAGCAGCTTGGGGGCCTCGGGGGAGACCCAGTACTTC. Translated, it gives CASSLGASGETQYF. Full variable domain (rest looked up from reference TRBV5-5 and TRBJ2-5): DAGVTQSPTHLIKTRGQQVTLRCSPISGHKSVSWYQQVLGQGPQFIFQYYEKEERGRGNFPDRFSARQFPNYSSELNVNALLLGDSALYLCASSLGASGETQYFGPGTRLLVL.